The 30 T cell receptor beta chains reported below all come from one sample, sequenced in a study of CD8 T cells in Susac syndrome (dated by TCRdb to between 2017 and 2020). Library generation was performed with the immunoSEQ multiplex PCR assay. RNA was extracted with the RNeasy kit and 0.5 to 1 ug was reverse transcribed using random hexamers. Clones were called with MiXCR by TCRdb after fastp trimmed the public reads at Q25, and only in-frame beta chains were retained. Every entry covers one CDR3 protein and lists the most common genes and DNA from its rows. The sample table records 100,000 to 150,000 distinct CDR3 sequences; about 95% of these occur just once. The top ten hold about 0.2% of the sample. Sequenced material: CD8+ T cells from PBMCs. These receptors all come from a human donor with Susac syndrome.

This clonotype was detected only once. The rearrangement joins TRBV20-1 to TRBJ2-1; D gene unclear. The germline V gene encodes CDR1 DFQATT and CDR2 SNEGSKA (reference sequence). V was pared by 0 bases and J by 0 bases, with 18 bases between. The CDR3 spans 18 residues. The CDR3, as DNA: TGCAGTGCTAGAGATCGAAATATAGGATCTTTCTCCTACAATGAGCAGTTCTTC. This encodes CSARDRNIGSFSYNEQFF.

V gene TRBV4-1 combines with J gene TRBJ2-1; the D gene is possibly TRBD1 (6 bases). V gave up 0 bases and J gave up 4 bases, with 7 bases separating them. Germline CDR1 and CDR2: MGHRA and YSYEKL. The CDR3 length is 14 residues. Here the CDR3 reads CASSQETGYNEQFF. CDR3 DNA sequence: TGCGCCAGCAGCCAAGAGACAGGATACAATGAGCAGTTCTTC.

CDR3 DNA sequence: TGTGCCAGCAGCCCAGGAACGTCGAACACTGAAGCTTTCTTT. As protein: CASSPGTSNTEAFF. The V gene is TRBV7-9, the J gene TRBJ1-1; D not certain. Germline lookup yields CDR1 SEHNR and CDR2 FQNEAQ (reference sequence). The V gene lost 5 bases and the J gene lost 1 base, with 11 bases spanning the gap. This CDR3 has 14 amino acids.

The genes are TRBV29-1 and TRBJ2-7; possibly TRBD1 or TRBD2 for D (5 bases each). The germline gives CDR1 SQVTM, CDR2 ANQGSEA. V lost 6 bases, J lost 0 bases, and 18 bases lay in between. This CDR3 region has 15 residues. The CDR3 reads CSVREGLLSSYEQYF. In DNA form, the CDR3 reads TGCAGCGTCCGAGAGGGGCTCCTGAGCTCCTACGAGCAGTACTTC.

The J gene is TRBJ1-2, the V gene TRBV30; the match to TRBD1 covers 8 bases. Germline assignment: CDR1 GTSNPN and CDR2 SVGIG (reference sequence). V shed 4 bases and J 2 bases; nucleotides not matched to a gene: 6. The CDR3 runs 14 residues. In DNA, the CDR3 is TGTGCCTGGATAGTTCGGGACAGGAACTATGGCTACACCTTC. The encoded protein is CAWIVRDRNYGYTF.

CDR3 residues: CASSKTAYNEQFF. CDR3 DNA: TGTGCCAGCAGTAAAACGGCCTACAATGAGCAGTTCTTC. This chain links TRBV12-3 or TRBV12-4 with TRBJ2-1; D call uncertain. The CDR3 spans 13 residues. The ends were cut back, 5 bases at V and 2 bases at J, with 7 bases in the middle.

V is TRBV4-3 and J is TRBJ2-3; 10 bases line up with TRBD2. The germline V gene has CDR1 LGHNA and CDR2 YSLEER. The CDR3 extends over 16 amino acids. The junction had 4 bases not matched to a gene; V was cut back by 0 bases and J by 4 bases. This CDR3 is CASSQDGTSGADTQYF. Written as DNA, the CDR3 is TGCGCCAGCAGCCAAGATGGCACTAGCGGGGCAGATACGCAGTATTTT.

This chain links TRBV4-3 with TRBJ2-1; unclear D gene. The CDR3 has 15 residues. The germline V and J ends were trimmed by 7 bases and 8 bases, with 21 bases remaining between them. Germline V gene sequence: CDR1 LGHNA, CDR2 YSLEER. The CDR3 region is CASTPVASTHHEQFF. CDR3 nucleotides: TGCGCCAGCACCCCGGTTGCCAGCACACACCATGAGCAGTTCTTC.

The rearrangement joins TRBV20-1 to TRBJ1-1, with unresolved D. Trimming cost V 3 bases and J 2 bases, with 7 bases left between them. The CDR3 spans 12 residues. Germline assignment: CDR1 DFQATT and CDR2 SNEGSKA (reference sequence). Here the CDR3 DNA reads TGCAGTGCTAGGGGTTTCAACACTGAAGCTTTCTTT. Translation: CSARGFNTEAFF.

The genes are TRBV5-6 and TRBJ2-1; TRBD1 might be the D (6 bases). V lost 0 bases and J 7 bases, leaving 11 bases between the germline ends. CDR1 is SGHDT and CDR2 is YYEEEE in the germline V gene. This CDR3 spans 14 amino acids. CDR3 amino acids: CASSLGQGLNEQFF. The CDR3 nucleotides are TGTGCCAGCAGCTTGGGGCAGGGGTTAAATGAGCAGTTCTTC.

This chain's CDR3 is CSTRYWDKELAKNIQYF. The DNA for the CDR3 is TGCAGCACCCGGTACTGGGACAAAGAATTAGCCAAAAACATTCAGTACTTC. The chain joins TRBV29-1 to TRBJ2-4, with D possibly TRBD1 on 6 matching bases. Germline lookup yields CDR1 SQVTM and CDR2 ANQGSEA. Trimming stripped 8 bases from V and 0 bases from J, with 23 bases between. CDR3 length: 17 residues.

This clonotype appeared a single time. This chain connects TRBV9 to TRBJ2-1; D not certain. Per the germline V gene, CDR1 is SGDLS and CDR2 is YYNGEE. The V end lost 5 bases, the J end lost 8 bases, and 11 bases lay between the germline ends. This CDR3 contains 12 residues. CDR3 protein: CASSQNDHEQFF. Here the CDR3 DNA reads TGTGCCAGCAGTCAAAACGACCATGAGCAGTTCTTC.

This rearrangement joins TRBV19 to TRBJ1-4, with D hard to call. There are 13 residues in the CDR3. V was pared by 5 bases and J by 4 bases, with 8 bases between. Per the germline V gene, CDR1 is LNHDA and CDR2 is SQIVND (reference sequence). CDR3 in amino acids: CASSPTLNEKLFF. CDR3 nucleotide sequence: TGTGCCAGTAGTCCGACCCTTAATGAAAAACTGTTTTTT.

This clonotype has just one count. This chain uses TRBV5-6 with TRBJ1-1; perhaps TRBD1 as D (5 bases). This CDR3 has 14 residues. Germline-derived CDR1 and CDR2 are SGHDT and YYEEEE. Between the trimmed V and J ends, which lost 5 bases and 2 bases, there was a span of 13 bases. CDR3 DNA: TGTGCCAGCAGGGCCGGGGGGACTAACACTGAAGCTTTCTTT. Translated: CASRAGGTNTEAFF.

A single count supports this clonotype. This CDR3 is CASSPTAGELSPLHF. CDR3 coding DNA: TGTGCCAGCTCACCAACGGCAGGGGAACTTTCACCCCTCCACTTT. The rearrangement links TRBV18 to TRBJ1-6, with a possible D match to TRBD1 (6 bases). CDR3 length: 15 amino acids. V was clipped by 2 bases and J by 9 bases, with 14 bases between them. The germline CDR1 and CDR2 sequences are KGHSH and LQKENI.

The chain recombines TRBV6-4 with TRBJ1-5; D is uncertain. This CDR3 is built from 13 residues. From germline, CDR1 is MRHNA and CDR2 SNTAGT. V lost 3 bases to trimming and J lost 9 bases, with 12 bases between them. As DNA, the CDR3 is TGTGCCAGCAGTGAGCAGCCGCAAGGGCCCCAGCATTTT. Amino acid sequence: CASSEQPQGPQHF.

This chain links TRBV6-2 or TRBV6-3 with TRBJ2-1; D unresolved. The ends were cut back, 5 bases at V and 0 bases at J, with 14 bases in the middle. The CDR3 has 16 amino acids. Germline-derived CDR1 and CDR2 are MNHEY and SVGEGT. The CDR3 sequence: CASSPASVRSYNEQFF. CDR3 coding DNA: TGTGCCAGCAGTCCGGCGTCGGTCCGCTCCTACAATGAGCAGTTCTTC.

The genes are TRBV5-6 and TRBJ1-5; 11 bases line up with TRBD1. Germline-derived CDR1 and CDR2 are SGHDT and YYEEEE. This CDR3 is built from 15 residues. J gave up 6 bases and V 4 bases, and 6 bases lay outside the gene matches. DNA for the CDR3: TGTGCCAGCAGCCGAGGACAGGGGGCTGTTCAGCCCCAGCATTTT. Amino acid sequence: CASSRGQGAVQPQHF.

The rearrangement links TRBV6-2 or TRBV6-3 to TRBJ1-1; TRBD1 agrees at 7 bases. The CDR3 is made up of 14 amino acids. Germline lookup yields CDR1 MNHEY and CDR2 SVGEGT. V was clipped by 6 bases and J by 4 bases; unmatched bases: 8. The CDR3 sequence is CASRGGGESTEAFF. Written as DNA, the CDR3 is TGTGCCAGCAGGGGAGGGGGCGAGTCCACTGAAGCTTTCTTT.

This clonotype is a singleton in its sample. The gene calls are TRBV13 and TRBJ2-5, with D unclear. The CDR3 consists of 15 residues. Trimming stripped 6 bases from V and 6 bases from J, with 20 bases between. Germline-derived CDR1 and CDR2 are PRHDT and FYEKMQ (reference sequence). Written as DNA, the CDR3 is TGTGCCAGCAGTGCCGGGCTGGGGAATTGGAAGACCCAGTACTTC. It specifies CASSAGLGNWKTQYF.

This chain links TRBV27 with TRBJ1-6; D not resolved. V was shortened by 0 bases and J by 10 bases, with 16 bases between the two germline ends. Germline CDR1 reads MNHEY; CDR2 reads SMNVEV (reference sequence). The CDR3 is 16 amino acids. The CDR3 protein is CASSLSLGSSGSPLHF. CDR3 in DNA: TGTGCCAGCAGTTTATCATTGGGGTCCAGTGGGTCACCCCTCCACTTT.

This clonotype has only a few counts. The V and J genes are TRBV4-1 and TRBJ2-5, with TRBD1 matching 7 bases. The CDR3 length is 13 residues. With V trimmed by 4 bases and J by 3 bases, 2 bases remained unmatched. Germline assignment: CDR1 MGHRA and CDR2 YSYEKL. The CDR3 loop reads CASSPGQEETQYF. As DNA, the CDR3 is TGCGCCAGCAGCCCCGGACAGGAAGAGACCCAGTACTTC.

The V call is TRBV3-1, the J call TRBJ2-5; 12 bases match TRBD2. The CDR3 length is 16 residues. The V segment lost 4 bases and the J segment 7 bases; nucleotides outside the gene matches: 10. Germline V gene data show CDR1 as LGHDT and CDR2 as YNNKEL (reference sequence). The CDR3 sequence is CASSPGLAGMGTTQYF. The CDR3, as DNA: TGTGCCAGCAGCCCTGGACTAGCGGGGATGGGGACGACCCAGTACTTC.

V usage is TRBV13 and J usage is TRBJ2-5; no clear D gene. This CDR3 contains 13 residues. Looked up from germline, CDR1 is PRHDT and CDR2 is FYEKMQ (reference sequence). Trimming took off 5 bases at V and 3 bases at J, with 10 bases between the two ends. The CDR3 DNA reads TGTGCCAGCAGCCCACGGTCGGAAGAGACCCAGTACTTC. It codes for CASSPRSEETQYF. Drawing the rest from reference TRBV13 and TRBJ2-5, the complete variable domain is AAGVIQSPRHLIKEKRETATLKCYPIPRHDTVYWYQQGPGQDPQFLISFYEKMQSDKGSIPDRFSAQQFSDYHSELNMSSLELGDSALYFCASSPRSEETQYFGPGTRLLVL.

The J gene is TRBJ2-3, the V gene TRBV9; D is undetermined. The CDR3 runs 17 residues. V was pared by 1 base and J by 8 bases, with 23 bases between. Germline V CDR1 and CDR2: SGDLS, YYNGEE. CDR3 in DNA: TGTGCCAGCAGCGTATCCCGACGGGCAGGCCCCCCTCCTACGCAGTATTTT. Amino acids: CASSVSRRAGPPPTQYF.

The chain combines TRBV7-2 with TRBJ2-3; 8 positions agree with TRBD2. Trimming removed 1 base from V and 2 bases from J; junction bases left unmatched: 5. This CDR3 has 16 amino acids. Looked up from germline, CDR1 is SGHTA and CDR2 is FQGNSA. The CDR3, as DNA: TGTGCCAGCAGCTTAGTCCAAGGACTAGCCACAGATACGCAGTATTTT. It codes for CASSLVQGLATDTQYF. The complete variable domain, with remaining parts taken from reference TRBV7-2 and TRBJ2-3, reads GAGVSQSPSNKVTEKGKDVELRCDPISGHTALYWYRQSLGQGLEFLIYFQGNSAPDKSGLPSDRFSAERTGGSVSTLTIQRTQQEDSAVYLCASSLVQGLATDTQYFGPGTRLTVL.

V gene TRBV7-9 combines with J gene TRBJ2-2; D remains ambiguous. This CDR3 contains 12 residues. The V and J ends lost 3 bases and 6 bases respectively, with 5 bases between them. The germline CDR1 and CDR2 sequences are SEHNR and FQNEAQ (reference sequence). CDR3 sequence reads: CASSFAPGELFF. CDR3 DNA: TGTGCCAGCAGCTTTGCCCCCGGGGAGCTGTTTTTT.

The genes are TRBV7-9 and TRBJ1-1, with 8 nucleotides matching TRBD1. The CDR3 covers 14 residues. The germline V gene encodes CDR1 SEHNR and CDR2 FQNEAQ (reference sequence). With V trimmed by 5 bases and J by 7 bases, 9 bases remained unmatched. The CDR3: CASSHNVGQGEAFF. As DNA, the CDR3 is TGTGCCAGCAGCCACAACGTAGGACAGGGTGAAGCTTTCTTT.

The CDR3: CSATGTSISPDTQYF. Written as DNA, the CDR3 is TGCAGTGCTACCGGGACTAGCATATCTCCAGATACGCAGTATTTT. The genes are TRBV20-1 and TRBJ2-3; 9 nucleotides align to TRBD2. The CDR3 spans 15 residues. Germline CDR1 reads DFQATT; CDR2 reads SNEGSKA (reference sequence). After removal of 4 bases from V and 4 bases from J, the junction contained 9 bases not matched to a gene.

This clonotype was seen a single time. J is TRBJ2-3 and V is TRBV6-5; D is ambiguous. V was trimmed by 2 bases and J by 1 base, leaving 7 bases between them. Germline V gene lookup returns CDR1 MNHEY and CDR2 SVGAGI. This CDR3 region has 14 residues. The CDR3 nucleotides read TGTGCCAGCAGTTACAGAACCCGCACAGATACGCAGTATTTT. It translates to CASSYRTRTDTQYF.